This TCR beta chain was documented in a study of T cells in narcolepsy. On this clone: Antigen unknown.

Clones were sequenced by immunoSEQ multiplex PCR, and TCRdb holds only the in-frame ones, with some missing. Of about 20,000 clones listed, about 80% are singletons. Findings and caveats of the study: Autoreactive HCRT-specific and TRIB2-specific clonotypes were marked in same-patient CSF-versus-blood CD4+ comparisons. Blood of same and different patients, but not healthy controls, reportedly held recurring autoreactive clonotypes.

This receptor was obtained from a human donor in good health. The sequenced sample consisted of memory (CD45RA-) CD4+ T cells from blood.

Here the CDR3 DNA reads TGCAGCGTCTCGAAAAACTGGGCGGGGTCATACAATGAGCAGTTCTTC. Translating it yields CSVSKNWAGSYNEQFF. The chain carries TRBV29-1 and TRBJ2-1, with D perhaps TRBD2 (6 bases). Germline assignment: CDR1 SQVTM and CDR2 ANQGSEA. The length of the CDR3 is 16 residues. The ends were cut back, 6 bases at V and 4 bases at J, with 22 bases in the middle.